The 28 T cell receptor beta chains listed next were all sequenced from one sample in a study of neurological immune-mediated disorders. Time point of the sample: longitudinal time-point 1 (baseline). TCRdb reprocessed the 5' RACE reads via MiXCR and lists one record per CDR3 protein. The table records tens of thousands of distinct CDR3 sequences, roughly 13% of them present only once. The sequencing sample was made of PBMCs. The receptor source for this set is a female donor with HTLV-1-associated myelopathy (HAM/TSP).

The V call is TRBV5-4, the J call TRBJ2-2; tentative D call: TRBD1 (6 bases). Trimming took 4 bases from V and 1 from J, leaving 14 bases between them. The CDR3 spans 16 residues. The V gene's germline CDR1 is SGHNT and CDR2 YYREEE (reference sequence). The DNA of the CDR3 is TGTGCCAGCAGCGGAAGAGGACAGCAGAACACCGGGGAGCTGTTTTTT. It is translated as CASSGRGQQNTGELFF.

This clonotype was observed many times. The chain joins TRBV5-6 to TRBJ2-7; maybe TRBD1 (5 bases). The CDR3 length is 11 residues. CDR1 is SGHDT and CDR2 is YYEEEE in the germline V gene. With 0 bases removed from V and 9 bases from J, the gap between germline ends came to 7 bases. The CDR3 DNA reads as TGTGCCAGCAGCTTGGAGGGGATGCAGTACTTC. Translation: CASSLEGMQYF.

The genes are TRBV4-2 and TRBJ2-4; TRBD1 matches 9 bases. Germline V gives CDR1 LGHNA, CDR2 YNFKEQ. J lost 6 bases, V lost 3 bases, and 3 bases had no gene match. The CDR3 loop spans 14 amino acids. The CDR3 DNA follows: TGTGCCAGCAGCCAGGGACAGGGCGTAAACATTCAGTACTTC. It specifies CASSQGQGVNIQYF.

This clonotype has ten or more counts. The CDR3 DNA follows: TGTGCCAGCAGTCAAACCCTAAGCTCCTACAATGAGCAGTTCTTC. Protein product: CASSQTLSSYNEQFF. V is TRBV28 and J is TRBJ2-1; D is uncertain. This CDR3 has 15 amino acids. Germline CDR1 is MDHEN and CDR2 is SYDVKM. The germline V and J ends were trimmed by 5 bases and 0 bases, with 11 bases remaining between them.

The table lists this clonotype with many counts. The chain recombines TRBV5-5 with TRBJ2-1; TRBD2 is a possible D gene (6 bases). Per germline, CDR1 SGHKS and CDR2 YYEKEE (reference sequence). V was pared by 1 base and J by 3 bases, with 8 bases between. The CDR3 extends over 14 amino acids. This chain's CDR3 is CASSLWGLYNEQFF. CDR3 DNA: TGTGCCAGCAGCTTGTGGGGACTCTACAATGAGCAGTTCTTC.

This clonotype was found many times. The rearrangement links TRBV9 to TRBJ2-7; possibly TRBD1 for D (6 bases). The CDR3 spans 14 residues. Germline CDR1 reads SGDLS; CDR2 reads YYNGEE. V lost 0 bases to trimming and J lost 6 bases, with 13 bases between them. CDR3 protein: CASSVDPVGAEQYF. The DNA for the CDR3 is TGTGCCAGCAGCGTAGATCCTGTGGGGGCCGAGCAGTACTTC.

This clonotype was detected many times. V gene TRBV5-1 combines with J gene TRBJ1-5; D uncertain. V gave up 0 bases and J gave up 7 bases, with 8 bases separating them. There are 13 residues in the CDR3. The germline CDR1 and CDR2 sequences are SGHRS and YFSETQ. CDR3 residues: CASSLGAEQPQHF. The DNA of the CDR3 is TGCGCCAGCAGCTTGGGAGCGGAGCAGCCCCAGCATTTT.

In regard to this clonotype: Mismatch with germline at one junction end may stem from a read error. The V and J genes are TRBV29-1 and TRBJ1-1, with 8 nucleotides matching TRBD1. The CDR3 loop spans 13 amino acids. The germline CDR1 and CDR2 sequences are SQVTM and ANQGSEA. CDR3 bases: TGCAGCGCGGGACAGGCCATTAACACTGCAGCTTTCTTT. As protein: CSAGQAINTAAFF.

This clonotype was observed at least ten times. This chain's CDR3 is CSARDPGSPYGYTF. The CDR3 region has the DNA TGCAGTGCTAGAGATCCGGGGAGCCCCTATGGCTACACCTTC. The chain joins TRBV20-1 to TRBJ1-2; D gene uncertain. Deletions cut 0 bases from V and 4 bases from J, with 12 bases between. The length of the CDR3 is 14 residues. Per the germline V gene, CDR1 is DFQATT and CDR2 is SNEGSKA (reference sequence).

This clonotype was seen at least ten times. At one end, the junction sequence differs from germline, possibly due to a read error. The J gene is TRBJ2-3, the V gene TRBV15; 8 bases align to TRBD2. This CDR3 is 15 amino acids long. Germline loops: CDR1 LNHNV, CDR2 YYDKDF (reference sequence). CDR3 loop: CATSRAGASTDTQYF. In DNA form, the CDR3 reads TGTGCTACCAGCAGAGCGGGGGCGAGCACAGATACGCAGTATTTT.

The rearrangement joins TRBV7-2 to TRBJ2-1; no firm D call. This CDR3 is built from 14 residues. Germline loops: CDR1 SGHTA, CDR2 FQGNSA. V gave up 4 bases and J gave up 4 bases, with 11 bases separating them. CDR3 nucleotides: TGTGCCAGCAGCTCTGATACTGGATACAATGAGCAGTTCTTC. Its translation is CASSSDTGYNEQFF. The variable domain in full, with the rest retrieved from reference TRBV7-2 and TRBJ2-1, is GAGVSQSPSNKVTEKGKDVELRCDPISGHTALYWYRQSLGQGLEFLIYFQGNSAPDKSGLPSDRFSAERTGGSVSTLTIQRTQQEDSAVYLCASSSDTGYNEQFFGPGTRLTVL.

The chain joins TRBV11-2 to TRBJ2-7; D remains unclear. The germline V gene encodes CDR1 SGHAT and CDR2 FQNNGV. This CDR3 has 15 amino acids. The germline V and J ends were trimmed by 1 base and 5 bases, with 15 bases remaining between them. The CDR3 sequence is CASSLALERSNEQYF. The CDR3 bases are TGTGCCAGCAGCTTAGCTCTTGAGAGGTCCAACGAGCAGTACTTC.

This clonotype rates as medium-sized. This chain uses TRBV20-1 with TRBJ2-3; 8 nucleotides agree with TRBD2. The germline V gene has CDR1 DFQATT and CDR2 SNEGSKA (reference sequence). The length of the CDR3 is 14 residues. After removal of 6 bases from V and 2 bases from J, the junction contained 7 bases not matched to a gene. This CDR3 reads CSARIAGNTDTQYF. The CDR3 DNA follows: TGCAGTGCGAGGATAGCGGGGAACACAGATACGCAGTATTTT.

The V gene is TRBV14, the J gene TRBJ2-2, with 9 bases matching TRBD1. The ends lost 2 bases at V and 6 bases at J; junction bases unmatched: 10. Looked up from germline, CDR1 is SGHDN and CDR2 is FVKESK. The CDR3 loop spans 17 amino acids. CDR3 amino acids: CASSQQWRTGVPGELFF. The CDR3 DNA sequence: TGTGCCAGCAGCCAACAGTGGAGGACAGGGGTCCCCGGGGAGCTGTTTTTT.

V and J are TRBV5-1 and TRBJ2-5; D gene unclear. The CDR3 length is 12 residues. Germline V gives CDR1 SGHRS, CDR2 YFSETQ. V lost 0 bases and J lost 5, with 5 bases in between. The CDR3 here is CASSLEVETQYF. The CDR3 bases are TGCGCCAGCAGCTTGGAGGTTGAGACCCAGTACTTC.

This clonotype was seen ten or more times. The chain has TRBV4-1 and TRBJ2-1; 11 bases align to TRBD2. Looked up from germline, CDR1 is MGHRA and CDR2 is YSYEKL. V trimming: 4 bases; J trimming: 2 bases; junction bases outside the gene matches: 16. The CDR3 loop spans 20 amino acids. The DNA of the CDR3 is TGCGCCAGCAGCCTCCTTTTAGCGGGGGGGGCCGTGATCCCCTACAATGAGCAGTTCTTC. It specifies CASSLLLAGGAVIPYNEQFF.

This clonotype was seen many times. J is TRBJ2-6 and V is TRBV25-1; 11 nucleotides match TRBD1. The CDR3 runs 17 residues. The germline V gene encodes CDR1 MGHDK and CDR2 SYGVNS. With 3 bases clipped from V and 2 bases from J, the junction kept 3 bases outside the gene matches. CDR3 amino acids: CASSEDRGLAGANVLTF. The CDR3 nucleotides are TGTGCCAGCAGTGAGGACAGGGGGCTGGCTGGGGCCAACGTCCTGACTTTC.

This clonotype showed up many times. The V gene is TRBV29-1, the J gene TRBJ2-3; 7 bases map to TRBD2. The V and J ends lost 1 base and 4 bases, in that order; junction bases with no gene match: 17. The CDR3 extends over 18 amino acids. Germline-derived CDR1 and CDR2 are SQVTM and ANQGSEA. CDR3 sequence reads: CSVEGFLSGDGGADTQYF. The CDR3 DNA follows: TGCAGCGTTGAAGGGTTCCTTTCGGGGGATGGGGGGGCAGATACGCAGTATTTT.

The rearrangement links TRBV5-1 to TRBJ2-2; no definite D call. There are 16 residues in the CDR3. The germline V and J ends were trimmed by 4 bases and 0 bases, with 13 bases remaining between them. Germline-derived CDR1 and CDR2 are SGHRS and YFSETQ. The CDR3 here is CASSPILSSNTGELFF. CDR3 bases: TGCGCCAGCAGCCCGATTTTGTCCTCGAACACCGGGGAGCTGTTTTTT.

This clonotype was observed at least ten times. The chain is built from TRBV20-1 and TRBJ2-5, with TRBD2 matching over 8 bases. The CDR3 totals 13 residues. Per germline, CDR1 DFQATT and CDR2 SNEGSKA (reference sequence). V was pared by 8 bases and J by 4 bases, with 9 bases of the junction left unmatched. As DNA, the CDR3 is TGCAGTTACGGCCGGGGGGGAGTAGAGACCCAGTACTTC. This encodes CSYGRGGVETQYF.

This clonotype came up many times. The rearrangement joins TRBV29-1 to TRBJ2-1; D perhaps matches TRBD1 (6 bases). CDR3 length: 16 amino acids. The ends were cut back, 6 bases at V and 1 base at J, with 19 bases in the middle. The germline V gene encodes CDR1 SQVTM and CDR2 ANQGSEA. Here the CDR3 reads CSVEGDPRGSYNEQFF. CDR3 bases: TGCAGCGTCGAGGGGGACCCCAGGGGTTCCTACAATGAGCAGTTCTTC.

There are many counts of this clonotype. The gene calls are TRBV25-1 and TRBJ2-3, with D tentatively TRBD1 (5 bases). The CDR3 length is 14 residues. The germline V and J ends were trimmed by 2 bases and 6 bases, with 12 bases remaining between them. The germline gives CDR1 MGHDK, CDR2 SYGVNS. The CDR3 DNA is TGTGCCAGCAGTGAACCCCAGGGTACCGATACGCAGTATTTT. Translating it yields CASSEPQGTDTQYF.

With respect to this clonotype: This clone may be a read error of a much larger clone one base away. The V call is TRBV5-1, the J call TRBJ2-7, with 8 bases matching TRBD1. The CDR3 loop spans 16 amino acids. Germline loops: CDR1 SGHRS, CDR2 YFSETQ. With V trimmed by 4 bases and J by 6 bases, 15 bases remained unmatched. DNA for the CDR3: TGCGCCAGCAGCCTCACTCTCCCGGGACAGGCGTGCGAGCAGTACGTC. Translated: CASSLTLPGQACEQYV.

The rearrangement links TRBV5-1 to TRBJ2-6; no reliable D call. The germline gives CDR1 SGHRS, CDR2 YFSETQ. This CDR3 contains 15 residues. The V end was cut by 0 bases, the J end by 2 bases, with 6 bases between. Here the CDR3 DNA reads TGCGCCAGCAGCTTGGTAGAGCCTGGGGCCAACGTCCTGACTTTC. It encodes CASSLVEPGANVLTF.

In the case of this clonotype: Just one base apart from a much larger clone, this may be a read error. The CDR3 reads CASSYSPSGRENTQYF. The CDR3 DNA is TGTGCCAGCAGTTACTCGCCGAGCGGGAGGGAAAATACGCAGTATTTT. The chain has TRBV6-5 and TRBJ2-3; TRBD2 agrees at 10 bases. Germline V CDR1 and CDR2: MNHEY, SVGAGI. V shed 0 bases, J shed 7 bases, and the junction held 7 bases outside the gene matches. The CDR3 runs 16 residues.

In this sample, this clonotype turned up many times. The chain carries TRBV28 and TRBJ1-6; D unresolved. The germline gives CDR1 MDHEN, CDR2 SYDVKM. The V and J ends lost 1 base and 10 bases respectively, with 5 bases between them. The CDR3 is made up of 12 amino acids. DNA of the CDR3: TGTGCCAGCAGTTTATCTCGATCACCCCTCCACTTT. It yields the protein CASSLSRSPLHF. The full variable domain, rest sourced from reference TRBV28 and TRBJ1-6, is DVKVTQSSRYLVKRTGEKVFLECVQDMDHENMFWYRQDPGLGLRLIYFSYDVKMKEKGDIPEGYSVSREKKERFSLILESASTNQTSMYLCASSLSRSPLHFGNGTRLTVT.

This clonotype has ten or more counts. The CDR3: CSVVASSYNEQFF. The CDR3, as DNA: TGCAGCGTAGTGGCGAGCTCCTACAATGAGCAGTTCTTC. The chain couples TRBV29-1 to TRBJ2-1; no clear D. The CDR3 is 13 residues long. Germline assignment: CDR1 SQVTM and CDR2 ANQGSEA. The germline V and J ends were trimmed by 6 bases and 0 bases, with 9 bases remaining between them.

This clonotype was counted many times. The chain combines TRBV20-1 with TRBJ2-1; D unclear. The V gene lost 4 bases and the J gene lost 6 bases, with 13 bases spanning the gap. Per germline, CDR1 DFQATT and CDR2 SNEGSKA (reference sequence). The CDR3 consists of 13 residues. CDR3 sequence: CSATGTEPNEQFF. CDR3 DNA sequence: TGCAGTGCTACTGGTACAGAGCCCAATGAGCAGTTCTTC.